The next 8 T cell receptor beta chains were all read from a single sample in a study of blood T cells in healthy people across ages. For the second PCR, which ran for roughly 7 to 11 cycles, a sample-barcoded 5' primer and a J-beta primer mix were used. TCRdb passed the 5' RACE reads through MiXCR, listing each CDR3 protein once. The data contain hundreds of thousands of distinct CDR3 sequences, 25% to 35% of them singletons. The sequenced sample consisted of blood. These receptors all stem from an elderly woman in good health.

The chain employs TRBV5-1 and TRBJ1-1, with unresolved D. Trimming pared 4 bases from V and 4 bases from J, leaving 11 bases between. Germline assignment: CDR1 SGHRS and CDR2 YFSETQ. This CDR3 has 13 amino acids. The CDR3 is CASSRMVSTEAFF. Written as DNA, the CDR3 is TGCGCCAGCAGCCGAATGGTGAGCACTGAAGCTTTCTTT.

The chain uses TRBV12-5 and TRBJ1-1, with no clear D. Trimming cost V 7 bases and J 8 bases, with 17 bases left between them. The CDR3 runs 13 residues. Germline CDR1 LGHNT, CDR2 FRNRAP. The DNA of the CDR3 is TGTGCTAGTGCCTCTGATGCGACTTGGGAAGCTTTCTTT. Translating it yields CASASDATWEAFF. Together with reference TRBV12-5 and TRBJ1-1, the CDR3 gives the full variable domain: DARVTQTPRHKVTEMGQEVTMRCQPILGHNTVFWYRQTMMQGLELLAYFRNRAPLDDSGMPKDRFSAEMPDATLATLKIQPSEPRDSAVYFCASASDATWEAFFGQGTRLTVV.

This clonotype was found many times. The rearrangement uses TRBV7-9 and TRBJ2-2; unclear D gene. This CDR3 spans 13 amino acids. Trimming shortened V by 5 bases and J by 6 bases, and 10 bases separated the two germline ends. The germline gives CDR1 SEHNR, CDR2 FQNEAQ (reference sequence). The CDR3 region has the DNA TGTGCCAGCAGCCCGAAGGCTCCCGGGGAGCTGTTTTTT. It translates to CASSPKAPGELFF.

This clonotype was counted a few times. This chain uses TRBV4-1 with TRBJ1-5; D is uncertain. V shed 0 bases and J shed 9 bases, with 9 bases lying between them. The CDR3 has 13 amino acids. Germline CDR1 is MGHRA and CDR2 is YSYEKL. CDR3 DNA: TGCGCCAGCAGCCAAGAAGGCTGGGGGCCCCAGCATTTT. Protein sequence: CASSQEGWGPQHF.

In this sample, this clonotype turned up many times. This chain links TRBV7-9 with TRBJ1-2, with 10 bases identical to TRBD1. The V gene end was trimmed by 5 bases and the J gene end by 6 bases; junction bases not matched to a gene: 12. The length of the CDR3 is 16 residues. Germline V CDR1 and CDR2: SEHNR, FQNEAQ (reference sequence). CDR3 nucleotides: TGTGCCAGCAGCCCCACCCGACAGGGGGCGATCCATGGCTACACCTTC. Protein: CASSPTRQGAIHGYTF.

CDR3 coding DNA: TGTGCCAGCAGCCCCCGGGGCCGACAAAGCCCCAATGAGCAGTTCTTC. Its translation: CASSPRGRQSPNEQFF. V is TRBV3-1 and J is TRBJ2-1, with D possibly being TRBD1 or TRBD2 (5 bases each). In germline, CDR1 is LGHDT, CDR2 YNNKEL (reference sequence). V gave up 4 bases and J gave up 6 bases, with 19 bases separating them. The length of the CDR3 is 16 residues.

This clonotype was counted once. The chain is built from TRBV20-1 and TRBJ2-3; tentatively, D is TRBD2 (7 bases). With 1 base removed from V and 5 bases from J, the gap between germline ends came to 13 bases. This CDR3 is built from 14 residues. CDR1 is DFQATT and CDR2 is SNEGSKA in the germline V gene (reference sequence). The CDR3 is CSARASGEGDTQYF. The CDR3 DNA sequence: TGCAGTGCTAGAGCATCAGGGGAGGGAGATACGCAGTATTTT.

This clonotype was seen ten or more times. The CDR3 bases are TGCAGTGCTGCAGGGGACCCGGGCTCACCCCTCCACTTT. Translation: CSAAGDPGSPLHF. This chain connects TRBV20-1 to TRBJ1-6, with D perhaps matching TRBD1 (6 bases). Per germline, CDR1 DFQATT and CDR2 SNEGSKA (reference sequence). V lost 5 bases and J 10 bases, leaving 15 bases between the germline ends. There are 13 residues in the CDR3.